The 25 T cell receptor beta chains given below trace back to one sample, sequenced in a study of blood T cell repertoires in COVID-19. Profiled with immunoSEQ multiplex PCR; TCRdb holds only in-frame clones, not every one. The sample holds around 460,000 clones, roughly 90% seen once. The sample was peripheral blood. The receptors come from a man aged 18 to 29 with COVID-19, enrolled during active disease.

V gene TRBV2 combines with J gene TRBJ2-7; 14 bases map to TRBD2. Germline CDR1 SNHLY, CDR2 FYNNEI. This CDR3 region has 13 residues. Unmatched junction bases numbered 2, after V lost 7 bases and J lost 6 bases. The CDR3 spells CASNGLAGGEQYF. DNA for the CDR3: TGTGCCAGCAATGGACTAGCGGGGGGCGAGCAGTACTTC.

The chain couples TRBV6-1 to TRBJ2-5; TRBD2 might be the D (7 bases). CDR1 and CDR2 from the germline V gene are MNHNS and SASEGT. This CDR3 has 16 amino acids. Between the trimmed V and J ends, which lost 4 bases and 1 base, there was a span of 16 bases. Written as DNA, the CDR3 is TGTGCCAGCAGTGCCGGAGGGGGGGGCGGCCAAGAGACCCAGTACTTC. This codes for CASSAGGGGGQETQYF.

This chain connects TRBV4-1 to TRBJ1-3; 7 positions match TRBD1. The CDR3 sequence is 17 residues long. V was pared by 3 bases and J by 7 bases, with 15 bases of the junction left unmatched. Germline V CDR1 and CDR2: MGHRA, YSYEKL. The CDR3 sequence: CASSHDLGQLLRNTIYF. The CDR3 DNA reads as TGCGCCAGCAGCCATGATTTGGGACAGTTACTTCGGAACACCATATATTTT.

This CDR3 is CASSLEVVWENYEQYF. Here the CDR3 DNA reads TGTGCCAGCAGCTTAGAGGTTGTTTGGGAGAATTACGAGCAGTACTTC. The chain employs TRBV11-2 and TRBJ2-7, with D possibly being TRBD2 (5 bases). Germline CDR1 reads SGHAT; CDR2 reads FQNNGV. V lost 0 bases and J 4 bases, leaving 16 bases between the germline ends. The CDR3 consists of 16 residues.

This clone has a handful of counts. The V and J genes are TRBV7-8 and TRBJ2-3, with TRBD2 matching over 11 bases. The CDR3 totals 17 residues. The V segment lost 11 bases and the J segment 3 bases; nucleotides outside the gene matches: 16. Germline lookup yields CDR1 SGHVS and CDR2 FQNEAQ. CDR3 coding DNA: TGTGCCTCCGGGGTAGCGGGGGGGCCGGGTTTGACAGATACGCAGTATTTT. Protein: CASGVAGGPGLTDTQYF.

This clone appeared a single time. The chain uses TRBV30 and TRBJ1-1; tentative D call: TRBD1 (6 bases). V lost 3 bases to trimming and J lost 0 bases, with 11 bases between them. CDR3 length equals 14 residues. The germline V gene encodes CDR1 GTSNPN and CDR2 SVGIG (reference sequence). As DNA, the CDR3 is TGTGCCTGGAGGAAGAGGGGGTTGAACACTGAAGCTTTCTTT. It codes for CAWRKRGLNTEAFF.

V gene TRBV10-3 combines with J gene TRBJ2-5; a possible D gene is TRBD1 (6 bases). CDR1 is ENHRY, CDR2 SYGVKD, per germline. The ends were cut back, 3 bases at V and 5 bases at J, with 7 bases in the middle. The CDR3 runs to 12 residues. The CDR3 loop reads CAISDRGETQYF. In nucleotides, the CDR3 is TGTGCCATCAGTGACAGGGGCGAGACCCAGTACTTC.

This chain joins TRBV11-2 and TRBJ2-7; 12 nucleotides match TRBD2. After removal of 0 bases from V and 3 bases from J, the junction contained 6 bases not matched to a gene. This CDR3 has 17 residues. The germline V gene has CDR1 SGHAT and CDR2 FQNNGV. The CDR3 DNA reads as TGTGCCAGCAGCTTAGATAGGGCTAGCGGGGGGGACTACGAGCAGTACTTC. Translated, it gives CASSLDRASGGDYEQYF. The variable domain in full, with the rest retrieved from reference TRBV11-2 and TRBJ2-7, is EAGVAQSPRYKIIEKRQSVAFWCNPISGHATLYWYQQILGQGPKLLIQFQNNGVVDDSQLPKDRFSAERLKGVDSTLKIQPAKLEDSAVYLCASSLDRASGGDYEQYFGPGTRLTVT.

The chain is built from TRBV15 and TRBJ2-1; 12 nucleotides agree with TRBD1. CDR3 length equals 14 residues. The V gene end was trimmed by 9 bases and the J gene end by 7 bases; junction bases not matched to a gene: 7. CDR1 and CDR2 from the germline V gene are LNHNV and YYDKDF (reference sequence). DNA for the CDR3: TGTGCCACTCAGATGGGACAGGGGGCAAATGAGCAGTTCTTC. Encoded protein: CATQMGQGANEQFF.

The chain joins TRBV12-3 or TRBV12-4 to TRBJ1-5; D gene unclear. Trimming removed 3 bases from V and 6 bases from J, with 6 bases in between. CDR3 length: 12 residues. The CDR3 sequence is CASSFSVQPQHF. DNA for the CDR3: TGTGCCAGCAGTTTTTCGGTTCAGCCCCAGCATTTT.

The rearrangement links TRBV10-3 to TRBJ2-7; TRBD1 aligns across 7 bases. Germline CDR1 ENHRY, CDR2 SYGVKD. This CDR3 has 14 residues. V was pared by 3 bases and J by 3 bases, with 5 bases of the junction left unmatched. CDR3: CAISDRGKGYEQYF. The CDR3 coding sequence is TGTGCCATCAGTGACAGGGGGAAAGGCTACGAGCAGTACTTC.

The chain joins TRBV2 to TRBJ2-7, with TRBD2 identical over 11 bases. This CDR3 region has 15 residues. Trimming cost V 5 bases and J 4 bases; bases outside gene matches: 7. The germline V gene encodes CDR1 SNHLY and CDR2 FYNNEI. The CDR3 here is CASSPRLAGSYEQYF. CDR3 DNA: TGTGCCAGCAGTCCGAGACTAGCGGGGTCATACGAGCAGTACTTC.

This clone showed up just once. The V call is TRBV7-9, the J call TRBJ2-5; D may be TRBD2 (6 bases). Germline V gives CDR1 SEHNR, CDR2 FQNEAQ (reference sequence). CDR3 size: 15 residues. V lost 3 bases and J lost 4, with 15 bases in between. The CDR3 region has the DNA TGTGCCAGCAGCTTTTATGTCGGGAGCGTAGAGACCCAGTACTTC. It codes for CASSFYVGSVETQYF.

V and J are TRBV5-8 and TRBJ2-3; 10 bases agree with TRBD2. V lost 4 bases to trimming and J lost 4 bases; unmatched junction nucleotides: 9. Germline V gene sequence: CDR1 SGHTS, CDR2 YDEGEE. This CDR3 region has 16 residues. CDR3 DNA: TGTGCCAGCAGCGTTACTAGCGGGAACGGGGCAGATACGCAGTATTTT. It is translated as CASSVTSGNGADTQYF.

The chain employs TRBV6-1 and TRBJ2-1; 8 nucleotides match TRBD1. V shed 4 bases, J shed 4 bases, and the junction held 9 bases outside the gene matches. The length of the CDR3 is 16 residues. CDR1 MNHNS and CDR2 SASEGT come from the germline V gene. DNA for the CDR3: TGTGCCAGCAGTGTAGGGTGGGACAGGACATACAATGAGCAGTTCTTC. Translation: CASSVGWDRTYNEQFF.

Remarks on this clone: The junction shows a germline mismatch at one end, possibly a read error. The V and J genes are TRBV11-2 and TRBJ2-5, with TRBD2 matching over 15 bases. Germline V CDR1 and CDR2: SGHAT, FQNNGV. The CDR3 length is 15 residues. The CDR3 spells CASSYPRTSGGASHF. The CDR3 DNA follows: TGTGCCAGCAGCTACCCCCGGACTAGCGGGGGGGCCTCGCACTTC.

This clone was recorded once. CDR3 region: CASGPSSGRNGEQFF. DNA for the CDR3: TGTGCTAGTGGTCCATCTAGCGGGAGGAACGGTGAGCAGTTCTTC. The rearrangement links TRBV12-5 to TRBJ2-1; the match to TRBD2 covers 11 bases. J gave up 9 bases and V 5 bases, and 9 bases lay outside the gene matches. Germline assignment: CDR1 LGHNT and CDR2 FRNRAP. CDR3 size: 15 residues.

The V gene is TRBV3-1 (or the pseudogene TRBV3-2), the J gene TRBJ1-2; D is possibly TRBD1 (6 bases). The CDR3 runs 14 residues. The V gene's germline CDR1 is LGHDT and CDR2 YNNKEL (reference sequence). Between the trimmed V and J ends, which lost 0 bases and 4 bases, there was a span of 9 bases. CDR3 sequence: CASSQDLTGYGYTF. CDR3 sequence (DNA): TGTGCCAGCAGCCAAGATCTGACAGGCTATGGCTACACCTTC.

This clone was detected only a few times. The chain recombines TRBV18 with TRBJ2-3; 10 bases are a match to TRBD2. Trimming at V came to 0 bases and at J to 4 bases, leaving 1 base not matched to a gene. The CDR3 totals 15 residues. Looked up from germline, CDR1 is KGHSH and CDR2 is LQKENI. CDR3: CASSPPLAGADTQYF. CDR3 coding DNA: TGTGCCAGCTCACCACCGCTAGCGGGAGCAGATACGCAGTATTTT.

The chain employs TRBV5-1 and TRBJ1-1; 9 nucleotides match TRBD1. CDR1 is SGHRS, CDR2 YFSETQ, per germline. V gave up 3 bases and J gave up 6 bases; unmatched junction bases: 9. The CDR3 runs to 15 residues. The CDR3 reads CASSWRDRALAEAFF. CDR3 coding DNA: TGCGCCAGCAGCTGGAGGGACAGGGCCCTCGCTGAAGCTTTCTTT.

The V call is TRBV7-9, the J call TRBJ2-7; D gene uncertain. V was pared by 5 bases and J by 6 bases, with 8 bases between. CDR1 and CDR2 from the germline V gene are SEHNR and FQNEAQ (reference sequence). The CDR3 contains 11 residues. In nucleotides, the CDR3 is TGTGCCAGCAGCCCTGGCGGCGAGCAGTACTTC. It is translated as CASSPGGEQYF.

This sequence joins TRBV27 and TRBJ2-1; D not certain. CDR1 and CDR2 from the germline V gene are MNHEY and SMNVEV (reference sequence). With 6 bases removed from V and 0 bases from J, the gap between germline ends came to 18 bases. This CDR3 is 17 amino acids long. The CDR3 bases are TGTGCCAGCAGCCCTGACTCGGCCTCCATCTCCTACAATGAGCAGTTCTTC. This translates into CASSPDSASISYNEQFF.

V usage is TRBV5-4 and J usage is TRBJ1-2, with 8 positions matching TRBD1. The CDR3 runs 16 residues. Losses at the gene ends were 0 bases for V and 4 bases for J; bases not matched to a gene: 8. Germline CDR1 is SGHNT and CDR2 is YYREEE (reference sequence). In DNA, the CDR3 is TGTGCCAGCAGCTTGGACCTGGACAGGGAGCGCTATGGCTACACCTTC. Residues: CASSLDLDRERYGYTF.

J is TRBJ2-1 and V is TRBV19, with 8 positions matching TRBD1. This CDR3 spans 14 amino acids. V was pared by 7 bases and J by 3 bases, with 5 bases of the junction left unmatched. Germline CDR1 and CDR2: LNHDA and SQIVND (reference sequence). CDR3 in amino acids: CASTQGVGYNEQFF. CDR3 DNA: TGTGCCAGTACACAGGGGGTAGGCTACAATGAGCAGTTCTTC.

The chain links TRBV5-1 to TRBJ1-6, with D tentatively TRBD1 (5 bases). The CDR3 spans 17 residues. The V gene lost 2 bases and the J gene lost 9 bases, with 21 bases spanning the gap. CDR1 and CDR2 (germline): SGHRS, YFSETQ. The CDR3 spells CASSLILGREGSSPLHF. Written as DNA, the CDR3 is TGCGCCAGCAGCTTAATTCTGGGACGGGAGGGTTCTTCACCCCTCCACTTT.